These T cell receptor beta chains were read from a single sample in a study of shared clonotypes between healthy human individuals. Using immunoSEQ multiplex PCR, the repertoire was profiled, and TCRdb retains in-frame clones only, with some absent. The data hold approximately 620,000 clones, with less than 98% observed a single time. The sequencing input was naive CD4+ T cells sorted from blood. Receptor source: a woman aged 25 to 39 in good health. Each CDR3 is given with its conserved first and last residue. Each record gives: clone size, V gene, J gene, D gene, CDR3 DNA, CDR3 protein. The D gene is left open where the match is weak. Part of the rows lack a size; the others show once, few, many or a class for expanded clones.

size: NA
V: TRBV11-2
J: TRBJ2-7
D: NA
DNA: TGTGCCAGCAGCCGAGGACCAGTGAGCTACGAGCAGTACTTC
CDR3: CASSRGPVSYEQYF

size: NA
V: TRBV7-3
J: TRBJ2-4
D: TRBD2
DNA: TGTGCCAGCAGCTTAGGAGGGAGGGAGGGCGGAGCCAAAAACATTCAGTACTTC
CDR3: CASSLGGREGGAKNIQYF

size: NA
V: TRBV10-3
J: TRBJ1-1
D: TRBD1
DNA: TGTGCCATCAGCCCCGGACAGGGTCTACTTGAAGCTTTCTTT
CDR3: CAISPGQGLLEAFF

size: NA
V: TRBV5-1
J: TRBJ2-5
D: NA
DNA: TGCGCCAGCAGCTTGGCCCTAGAATCAGAGACCCAGTACTTC
CDR3: CASSLALESETQYF

size: NA
V: TRBV5-1
J: TRBJ1-1
D: NA
DNA: TGCGCCAGCAGCTTGGACCCACCAGGGTCGAACACTGAAGCTTTCTTT
CDR3: CASSLDPPGSNTEAFF

size: NA
V: TRBV6-5
J: TRBJ2-5
D: TRBD1
DNA: TGTGCCAGCAGTTTAATGACAGGGGTCGGGGAGACCCAGTACTTC
CDR3: CASSLMTGVGETQYF

size: NA
V: TRBV11-3
J: TRBJ2-2
D: TRBD2
DNA: TGTGCCAGCAGCCCCACTAGCGGGAGTCGGACCGGGGAGCTGTTTTTT
CDR3: CASSPTSGSRTGELFF

size: NA
V: TRBV28
J: TRBJ1-5
D: NA
DNA: TGTGCCAGCAGTTTACCCGGACGCGACAATCAGCCCCAGCATTTT
CDR3: CASSLPGRDNQPQHF

size: NA
V: TRBV6-1
J: TRBJ2-7
D: NA
DNA: TGTGCCACCCCAAACCTGGGGTACTTC
CDR3: CATPNLGYF

size: NA
V: TRBV6-5
J: TRBJ1-1
D: NA
DNA: TGTGCCAGCAGTTACTGGGGGACGACCGTGGGCACTGAAGCTTTCTTT
CDR3: CASSYWGTTVGTEAFF

size: once
V: TRBV7-6
J: TRBJ2-6
D: NA
DNA: TGTGCCAGCAGCTTAGTACCAAGACAAGGCAGTGCCTCTGGGGCCAACGTCCTGACTTTC
CDR3: CASSLVPRQGSASGANVLTF

size: NA
V: TRBV18
J: TRBJ1-4
D: NA
DNA: TGTGCCAGCTCACCACGAGGGGGAGGTGAAAAACTGTTTTTT
CDR3: CASSPRGGGEKLFF

size: NA
V: TRBV18
J: TRBJ2-1
D: NA
DNA: TGTGCCAGCTCACCGGGAACCTACAATGAGCAGTTCTTC
CDR3: CASSPGTYNEQFF

size: NA
V: TRBV5-4
J: TRBJ1-2
D: TRBD1
DNA: TGTGCCAGCAGCGCGCCCGGGACAGGGGGCGCTGGCTACACCTTC
CDR3: CASSAPGTGGAGYTF

size: NA
V: TRBV28
J: TRBJ2-7
D: TRBD1
DNA: TGTGCCAGCAGTTTAGGGGACAGCCTATACGAGCAGTACTTC
CDR3: CASSLGDSLYEQYF

size: NA
V: TRBV5-1
J: TRBJ2-3
D: TRBD2
DNA: TGCGCCAGCAGCTTGATCGGGGGGAACACAGATACGCAGTATTTT
CDR3: CASSLIGGNTDTQYF

size: NA
V: TRBV28
J: TRBJ1-6
D: NA
DNA: TGTGCCAGCAGCCTTTCGGGGGGAACTGGCTCTAATTCACCCCTCCACTTT
CDR3: CASSLSGGTGSNSPLHF

size: once
V: TRBV5-4
J: TRBJ2-1
D: TRBD2
DNA: TGTGCCAGCAGCTGGACCCTCCTAGCGGAGATGCAGTTCTTC
CDR3: CASSWTLLAEMQFF

size: NA
V: TRBV18
J: TRBJ1-1
D: TRBD1
DNA: TGTGCCAGCTCACGAGGACAGGGGGCGGACACTGAAGCTTTCTTT
CDR3: CASSRGQGADTEAFF

size: NA
V: TRBV5-1
J: TRBJ1-6
D: NA
DNA: TGCGCCAGCAGCGCGGGACAAATTTATAATTCACCCCTCCACTTT
CDR3: CASSAGQIYNSPLHF

size: NA
V: TRBV28
J: TRBJ1-1
D: NA
DNA: TGTGCCAGCAGAAAGGATTTAATATTGAACACTGAAGCTTTCTTT
CDR3: CASRKDLILNTEAFF

size: NA
V: TRBV9
J: TRBJ2-5
D: NA
DNA: TGTGCCAGCAGCCCCCGGGACTTCCAAGAGACCCAGTACTTC
CDR3: CASSPRDFQETQYF

size: NA
V: TRBV27
J: TRBJ2-7
D: NA
DNA: TGTGCCAGCAGTTGGGACACCTCCTACGAGCAGTACTTC
CDR3: CASSWDTSYEQYF

size: NA
V: TRBV18
J: TRBJ2-3
D: TRBD2
DNA: TGTGCCAGCTCAAGGACGGGACTAGCGGGCACAGATACGCAGTATTTT
CDR3: CASSRTGLAGTDTQYF

size: NA
V: TRBV29-1
J: TRBJ1-1
D: NA
DNA: TGCAGCGCCGGCGTGGCCAACACTGAAGCTTTCTTT
CDR3: CSAGVANTEAFF

size: NA
V: TRBV27
J: TRBJ2-5
D: TRBD2
DNA: TGTGCCAGCAGTAGACTAGCGGGGCAAGAGACCCAGTACTTC
CDR3: CASSRLAGQETQYF

size: NA
V: TRBV27
J: TRBJ2-3
D: NA
DNA: TGTGCCAGCCTATCAGGAGACGGTAGCACAGATACGCAGTATTTT
CDR3: CASLSGDGSTDTQYF

size: NA
V: TRBV5-1
J: TRBJ1-1
D: NA
DNA: TGCGCCAGCAGCTTGGCCCTCAGGGAGGGAACTGAAGCTTTCTTT
CDR3: CASSLALREGTEAFF

size: NA
V: TRBV28
J: TRBJ2-7
D: NA
DNA: TGTGCCAGCAGCTCGGCGGGACGGAGCATAGACGAGCAGTACTTC
CDR3: CASSSAGRSIDEQYF

size: NA
V: TRBV15
J: TRBJ2-7
D: NA
DNA: TGTGCCACCAGCAAGGGGGACTCATCCCACTACGAGCAGTACTTC
CDR3: CATSKGDSSHYEQYF

size: NA
V: TRBV10-3
J: TRBJ1-3
D: NA
DNA: TGTGCCATCAGAGTGGCGACAGACTCTGGAAACACCATATATTTT
CDR3: CAIRVATDSGNTIYF

size: NA
V: TRBV18
J: TRBJ2-7
D: NA
DNA: TGTGCCAGCTCACCAGGGGCCCAGGCCGAGCAGTACTTC
CDR3: CASSPGAQAEQYF

size: NA
V: TRBV28
J: TRBJ1-2
D: TRBD1
DNA: TGTGCCAGTCTACAGGGGAGCTTAACCGTACCTAACTATGGCTACACCTTC
CDR3: CASLQGSLTVPNYGYTF

size: NA
V: TRBV5-8
J: TRBJ1-1
D: NA
DNA: TGTGCCAGCAGTTACGGATCTAACGCTGAAGCTTTCTTT
CDR3: CASSYGSNAEAFF

size: NA
V: TRBV6-1
J: TRBJ1-1
D: TRBD1
DNA: TGTGCCAGCAGTCACTTACAGGGGGCCAACACTGAAGCTTTCTTT
CDR3: CASSHLQGANTEAFF

size: once
V: TRBV15
J: TRBJ2-7
D: TRBD2
DNA: TGTGCCACCAGCAGAGATCTAGCGGGAGGGAGAGAGCAGTACTTC
CDR3: CATSRDLAGGREQYF

size: NA
V: TRBV11-2
J: TRBJ2-5
D: TRBD2
DNA: TGTGCCAGCAGCTTAGATTTCCTAGCGGCAACTCAAGAGACCCAGTACTTC
CDR3: CASSLDFLAATQETQYF

size: NA
V: TRBV5-6
J: TRBJ1-5
D: NA
DNA: TGTGCCAGCGGTACCTGGGACGGGAATCAGCCCCAGCATTTT
CDR3: CASGTWDGNQPQHF

size: NA
V: TRBV6-5
J: TRBJ2-5
D: TRBD1
DNA: TGTGCCAGCAGTGGGACAGGGGTTGAGACCCAGTACTTC
CDR3: CASSGTGVETQYF

size: NA
V: TRBV28
J: TRBJ1-2
D: NA
DNA: TGTGCCAGCAGTTCGGGGAAGGGGATCTATGGCTACACCTTC
CDR3: CASSSGKGIYGYTF

size: NA
V: TRBV18
J: TRBJ1-4
D: TRBD1
DNA: TGTGCCAGCTGGTCGGGCAGGGGGTTTGCAACTAATGAAAAACTGTTTTTT
CDR3: CASWSGRGFATNEKLFF

size: few
V: TRBV28
J: TRBJ1-2
D: NA
DNA: TGTGCCAGCTTGGCAGGCGGCTATGGCTACACCTTC
CDR3: CASLAGGYGYTF

size: NA
V: TRBV7-8
J: TRBJ1-1
D: NA
DNA: TGTGCCAGCAGCTCAACGTTGAACACTGAAGCTTTCTTT
CDR3: CASSSTLNTEAFF

size: NA
V: TRBV9
J: TRBJ1-6
D: TRBD1
DNA: TGTGCCAGCAGCGTAGAGGACAGGATTAATTCACCCCTCCACTTT
CDR3: CASSVEDRINSPLHF

size: NA
V: TRBV27
J: TRBJ1-2
D: NA
DNA: TGTGCCAGCAGTCGCATGGGAGAGTCGATCTATGGCTACACCTTC
CDR3: CASSRMGESIYGYTF

size: NA
V: TRBV30
J: TRBJ2-3
D: TRBD2
DNA: TGTGCCTGGAGTGTAGGTAGCGGGAGATCAGATACGCAGTATTTT
CDR3: CAWSVGSGRSDTQYF

size: NA
V: TRBV28
J: TRBJ2-7
D: TRBD2
DNA: TGTGCCAGCAGTTCCCCCGGGGAAAGTAGCGGGAGGGCCTACGAGCAGTACTTC
CDR3: CASSSPGESSGRAYEQYF

size: NA
V: TRBV5-1
J: TRBJ2-7
D: TRBD2
DNA: TGCGCCAGCCGGATAGCGGGAGAGAGCTCTCTCTACGAGCAGTACTTC
CDR3: CASRIAGESSLYEQYF

size: NA
V: TRBV4-1
J: TRBJ2-7
D: NA
DNA: TGCGCCAGCAGCCAAGATGCATTGATGTCCTACGAGCAGTACTTC
CDR3: CASSQDALMSYEQYF